This entry lists 11 T cell receptor beta chains sequenced from one sample in a study of T cells in Graves' hyperthyroidism and ophthalmopathy. Amplification targeted TCR beta CDR3 regions from RNA transcripts. A set of HTBI primers served as the primers for a first-round RT-PCR of the TCR CDR3. TCRdb reprocessed the multiplex PCR reads with MiXCR, giving one entry per CDR3 protein. Of 650,000 to 850,000 distinct CDR3 sequences listed, over 15% were seen once; the top ten hold 16%. Sample: blood. The receptors were gathered from a woman aged 45-65 years with Graves' hyperthyroidism that later progressed to Graves' ophthalmopathy.

The chain combines TRBV12-3 or TRBV12-4 with TRBJ2-1; unclear D gene. The CDR3 has 14 amino acids. Trimming left V 11 bases short and J 0 bases short, with 14 bases between. The DNA of the CDR3 is TGTGCCTCCGGTAGACGCAACTCCTACAATGAGCAGTTCTTC. This codes for CASGRRNSYNEQFF.

This chain joins TRBV6-1 and TRBJ1-6, with a weak D call TRBD1 (6 bases). This CDR3 is built from 15 residues. CDR1 is MNHNS, CDR2 SASEGT, per germline. V dropped 5 bases and J dropped 6 bases, with 14 bases sitting between them. The CDR3 coding sequence is TGTGCCAGCAGTCCCTCAGGGACATCTAATTCACCCCTCCACTTT. Translating gives CASSPSGTSNSPLHF.

The rearrangement uses TRBV19 and TRBJ1-1, with TRBD1 as a possible D gene (5 bases). This CDR3 region has 14 residues. Germline V gene data show CDR1 as LNHDA and CDR2 as SQIVND (reference sequence). The ends were cut back, 1 base at V and 4 bases at J, with 10 bases in the middle. The CDR3 loop reads CASSIVGGSTEAFF. DNA for the CDR3: TGTGCCAGTAGTATAGTTGGGGGGAGCACTGAAGCTTTCTTT.

This clonotype appeared many times. The chain joins TRBV18 to TRBJ2-7; 7 nucleotides match TRBD2. The V gene's germline CDR1 is KGHSH and CDR2 LQKENI. The CDR3 has 14 residues. Losses at the gene ends were 0 bases for V and 3 bases for J; bases not matched to a gene: 2. The CDR3 bases are TGTGCCAGCTCACCACCGGGGAGGGGCTACGAGCAGTACTTC. This gives the protein CASSPPGRGYEQYF.

This clonotype has at least ten counts. The gene calls are TRBV10-1 and TRBJ1-2; 7 bases align to TRBD1. The CDR3 runs 17 residues. V lost 0 bases, J lost 3 bases, and 10 bases stayed unmatched. Germline CDR1 reads WNHNN; CDR2 reads SYGVQD (reference sequence). CDR3 region: CASSESYRGSLDYGYTF. Written as DNA, the CDR3 is TGCGCCAGCAGTGAGTCCTACAGGGGCTCCTTGGACTATGGCTACACCTTC.

This clonotype was seen many times. In nucleotides, the CDR3 is TGTGCCAGCAGCTCAGGACAGGGACCAACTAATGAAAAACTGTTTTTT. It is translated as CASSSGQGPTNEKLFF. V gene TRBV5-8 combines with J gene TRBJ1-4; 8 bases are shared with TRBD1. Germline CDR1 reads SGHTS; CDR2 reads YDEGEE. This CDR3 comprises 16 residues. J lost 0 bases, V lost 3 bases, and 4 bases had no gene match.

This clonotype was picked up a small number of times. This chain connects TRBV2 to TRBJ1-5, with unresolved D. CDR3 length equals 12 residues. Germline V CDR1 and CDR2: SNHLY, FYNNEI. Trimming cost V 1 base and J 6 bases, with 4 bases left between them. The CDR3 spells CASSEERQPQHF. The CDR3 nucleotides read TGTGCCAGCAGTGAAGAACGTCAGCCCCAGCATTTT.

This clonotype was recorded at least ten times. The rearrangement joins TRBV18 to TRBJ2-1, with 7 bases identical to TRBD2. With 4 bases clipped from V and 3 bases from J, the junction kept 9 bases outside the gene matches. This CDR3 is 16 amino acids long. Per germline, CDR1 KGHSH and CDR2 LQKENI. The CDR3 DNA follows: TGTGCCAGCTCACTACCGGGGAGGGGCGACTACAATGAGCAGTTCTTC. Protein product: CASSLPGRGDYNEQFF.

This clonotype was observed at least ten times. The V call is TRBV11-2, the J call TRBJ2-1; 10 bases fit TRBD2. The CDR3 extends over 19 amino acids. Germline assignment: CDR1 SGHAT and CDR2 FQNNGV. V was clipped by 3 bases and J by 8 bases; unmatched bases: 19. CDR3 coding DNA: TGTGCCAGCAGCTTGTGGGGTATGGCTAGCGGGGGCGAGTGGTATGAGCAGTTCTTC. It translates to CASSLWGMASGGEWYEQFF.

The gene calls are TRBV14 and TRBJ2-2; D is undetermined. Deletions cut 3 bases from V and 1 base from J, with 12 bases between. Looked up from germline, CDR1 is SGHDN and CDR2 is FVKESK. CDR3 size: 16 residues. The CDR3 DNA is TGTGCCAGCAGCCAGCACTACTTACAGAACACCGGGGAGCTGTTTTTT. It is translated as CASSQHYLQNTGELFF.

The chain employs TRBV19 and TRBJ2-3; 14 bases line up with TRBD2. Germline V gene sequence: CDR1 LNHDA, CDR2 SQIVND (reference sequence). With V trimmed by 5 bases and J by 2 bases, 6 bases remained unmatched. This CDR3 is 17 amino acids long. CDR3 in amino acids: CASSPRTSGGITDTQYF. CDR3 coding DNA: TGTGCCAGTAGTCCGAGGACTAGCGGGGGGATCACAGATACGCAGTATTTT.